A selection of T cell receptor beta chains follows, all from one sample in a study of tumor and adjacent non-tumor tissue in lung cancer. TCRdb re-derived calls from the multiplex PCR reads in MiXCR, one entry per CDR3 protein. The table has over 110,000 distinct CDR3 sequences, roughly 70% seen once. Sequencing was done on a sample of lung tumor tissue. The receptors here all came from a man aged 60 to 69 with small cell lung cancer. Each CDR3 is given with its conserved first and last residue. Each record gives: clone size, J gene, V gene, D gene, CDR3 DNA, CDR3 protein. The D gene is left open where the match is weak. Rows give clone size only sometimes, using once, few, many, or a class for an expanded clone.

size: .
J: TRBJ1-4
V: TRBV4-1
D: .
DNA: TGCGCCAGCAGCCAAGGCACGGTTGATAATGAAAAACTGTTTTTT
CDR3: CASSQGTVDNEKLFF

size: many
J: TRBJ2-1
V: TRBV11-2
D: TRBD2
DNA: TGTGCCAGCAGCCAGGGCTCGACTAGCGGGAGGATCTGGCATGAGCAGTTCTTC
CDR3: CASSQGSTSGRIWHEQFF

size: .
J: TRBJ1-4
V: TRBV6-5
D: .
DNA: TGTGCCAGCAGATATCGGGGGGTGGATGAAAAACTGTTTTTT
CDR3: CASRYRGVDEKLFF

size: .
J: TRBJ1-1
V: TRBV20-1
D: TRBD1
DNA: TGCAGTGCTACCTCACCGACAGGGGTTGGAACTGAAGCTTTCTTT
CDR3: CSATSPTGVGTEAFF

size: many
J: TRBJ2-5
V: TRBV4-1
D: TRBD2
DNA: TGCGCCAGCAGCCAAGACAGACTAGCGGGACCAGAGACCCAGTACTTC
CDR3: CASSQDRLAGPETQYF

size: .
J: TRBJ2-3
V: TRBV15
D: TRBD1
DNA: TGTGCCACCAGCAGACGCAGACAGGGATGGTTTGCAGATACGCAGTATTTT
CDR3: CATSRRRQGWFADTQYF

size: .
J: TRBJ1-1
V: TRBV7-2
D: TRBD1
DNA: TGTGCCAGCAGCTTCAATCAGGGGGGCACTGAAGCTTTCTTT
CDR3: CASSFNQGGTEAFF

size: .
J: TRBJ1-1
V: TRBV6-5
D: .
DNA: .
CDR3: CASSWGQGAIAAFF

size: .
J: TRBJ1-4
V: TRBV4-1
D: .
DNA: TGCGCCAGCAACCAAGCTTTCAGGGGCTCGTCATCTAATGAAAAACTGTTTTTT
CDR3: CASNQAFRGSSSNEKLFF

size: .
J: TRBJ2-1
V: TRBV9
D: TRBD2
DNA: TGTGTAAGCAGCGTATCTAGCGGAGCTTCCTACAATGAGCAGTTCTTC
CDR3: CVSSVSSGASYNEQFF

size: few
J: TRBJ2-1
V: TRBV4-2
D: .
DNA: TGTGCCAACAGCAGAACCAGCGGAGTCAACAATGAGCAGTTCTTC
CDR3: CANSRTSGVNNEQFF

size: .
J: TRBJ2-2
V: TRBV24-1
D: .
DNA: TGTGCCACCAGTGGCATTAGCGCAGACACCGGGGAGCTGTTTTTT
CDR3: CATSGISADTGELFF

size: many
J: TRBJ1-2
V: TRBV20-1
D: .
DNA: TGCAGTGCTAGAACCCCCACCGGGGCCGGCTACACCTTC
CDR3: CSARTPTGAGYTF

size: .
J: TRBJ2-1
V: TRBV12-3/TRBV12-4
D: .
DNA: TGTGCCAGCAGCCTCATTAGCGGCCTTTACAATGAGCAGTTCTTC
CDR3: CASSLISGLYNEQFF

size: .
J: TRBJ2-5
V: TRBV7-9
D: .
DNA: TGTGCCAGCAGCTCCCGACTCGTCCCCCAAGAGACCCAGTACTTC
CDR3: CASSSRLVPQETQYF

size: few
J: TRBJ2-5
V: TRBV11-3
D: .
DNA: TGCGCCAGCAGCTTAGTAGCCTGGGAGACCCTGTACTTC
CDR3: CASSLVAWETLYF

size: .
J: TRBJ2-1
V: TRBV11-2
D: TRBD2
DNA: TGTGCCAGCAACTTTAGCGGGGGCTCCTACAATGAGCAGTTCTTC
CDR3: CASNFSGGSYNEQFF

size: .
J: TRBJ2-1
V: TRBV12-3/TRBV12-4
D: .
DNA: TGTGCCATCAGTTTCGAGGGATCTACCTACAATGAGCAGTTTTTC
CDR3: CAISFEGSTYNEQFF

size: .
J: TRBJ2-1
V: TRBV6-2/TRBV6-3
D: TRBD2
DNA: TGTGCCAGCAGTTACCCACTAGCGGGTAGCTCCTACAATGAGCAGTTCTTC
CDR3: CASSYPLAGSSYNEQFF

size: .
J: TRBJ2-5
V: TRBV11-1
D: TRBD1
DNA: TGTACCAGCAGTGAGGACAGGGTAAAAGAGACCCAGTATTTC
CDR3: CTSSEDRVKETQYF

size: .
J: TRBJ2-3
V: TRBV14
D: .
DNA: TGTGCCAGCAGCCAAGTTGATTCTAGAGGTGGGAGAGATACGAAGTATTTT
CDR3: CASSQVDSRGGRDTKYF

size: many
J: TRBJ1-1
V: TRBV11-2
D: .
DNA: TGTGCCAGCAGCCGGAGAGAAGGACAGCTAACGAACACTGAAGCTTTCTTT
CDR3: CASSRREGQLTNTEAFF

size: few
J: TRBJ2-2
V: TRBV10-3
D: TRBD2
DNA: TGTGCCATCAGGACTAGCGGGAGTGACGGGGAGCTGTTTTTT
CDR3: CAIRTSGSDGELFF

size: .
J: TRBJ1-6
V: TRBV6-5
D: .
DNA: TGTGCCAGCAGTCCCGCGACCCGGGAATTCTATAATTCACCCATCCACTTT
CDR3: CASSPATREFYNSPIHF

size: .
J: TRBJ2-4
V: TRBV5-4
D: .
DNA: TGTGCCAGCAGCTTCCAAGCGGGTTTAGCCAAAAACGTTCAGTACTTC
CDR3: CASSFQAGLAKNVQYF

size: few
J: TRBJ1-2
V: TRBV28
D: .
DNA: TGTGCCAGCAGGACCACGGGGTCCGGAGGTCAGGGCTACACCTTC
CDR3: CASRTTGSGGQGYTF

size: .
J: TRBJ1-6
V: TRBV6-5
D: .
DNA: TGTGCCAGCAGTGGCGCCTGGGATTCACCCACCCACTTT
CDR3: CASSGAWDSPTHF

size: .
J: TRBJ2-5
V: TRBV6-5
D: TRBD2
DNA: TGTTCCAGAAGTTACTCGGGGGGGGCGCCCCGAGAGACCCAGTACTTC
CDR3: CSRSYSGGAPRETQYF

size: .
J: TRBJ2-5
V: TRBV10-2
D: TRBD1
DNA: TGCGCCAGCAGTGGGTCGGGACAGAGACAAGAGACCCAGTACTTC
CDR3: CASSGSGQRQETQYF

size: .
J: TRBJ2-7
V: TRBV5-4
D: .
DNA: TGTGCCAGCAGCTTGGTCCCCTCCGGCGTACAGTACTTC
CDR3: CASSLVPSGVQYF

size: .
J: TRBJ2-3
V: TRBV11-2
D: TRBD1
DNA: TGTGCCAGCGGCGCCCGACAGGGGGGGAATATGCAGTATTTT
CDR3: CASGARQGGNMQYF

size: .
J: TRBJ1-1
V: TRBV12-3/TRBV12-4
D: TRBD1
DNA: TGTGCCAGCAGTACACGGACAGGAGAGAACATTGAAGCTTTCTTT
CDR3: CASSTRTGENIEAFF

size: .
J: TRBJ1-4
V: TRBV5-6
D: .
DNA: TGTGCCAGTAGCTTGTTCACCGGGACATCGGATAAAGGAAAACTGTTTTTT
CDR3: CASSLFTGTSDKGKLFF

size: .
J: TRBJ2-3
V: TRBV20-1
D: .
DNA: TGCAGTGCTAGAAGGGGCGTTGACACAGATACGCAATATTTT
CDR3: CSARRGVDTDTQYF

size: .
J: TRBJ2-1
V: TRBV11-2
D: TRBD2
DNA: TGTGCCAGCATGTGGTGGGAGGGTAATAATGAGCAGTTCTTC
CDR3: CASMWWEGNNEQFF

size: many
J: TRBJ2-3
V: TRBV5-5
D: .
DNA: TGTGCCAGCAGCTTGGCCGGGGAAGATACGCAGTATTTT
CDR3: CASSLAGEDTQYF

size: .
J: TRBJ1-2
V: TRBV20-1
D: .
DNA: TGCAGTGCTAGAGGCTTCTCTGGCATGACAGGAATCAACTATGGCTACACCTTT
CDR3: CSARGFSGMTGINYGYTF

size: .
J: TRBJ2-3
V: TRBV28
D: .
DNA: TGTGCCAGCAGCCTCCGAGGGATGGGCGAACATACGCAGTATTTT
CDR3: CASSLRGMGEHTQYF

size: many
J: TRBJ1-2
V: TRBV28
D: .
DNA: TGTGCCAGCAGCCCCGGGTTGGACGGCTACACCTTC
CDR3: CASSPGLDGYTF

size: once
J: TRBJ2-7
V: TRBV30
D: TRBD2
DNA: TGTGACTGGAGTAGCGGGACTTTAGGGGAGCAGTACTTC
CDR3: CDWSSGTLGEQYF

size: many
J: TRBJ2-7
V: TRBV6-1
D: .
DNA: TGTGCCAGCAGTGAGGGTGAGGGTCATAGATACGAGCAGTACTTC
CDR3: CASSEGEGHRYEQYF

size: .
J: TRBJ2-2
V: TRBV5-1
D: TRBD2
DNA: TGCGCCAGCGCTCTAGCGGGAGGAACCGGGGAGCTGTTTTTT
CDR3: CASALAGGTGELFF

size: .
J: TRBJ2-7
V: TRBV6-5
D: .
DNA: TGTGTCAGCAGCTTGATTCCGGGCAGTTCCTACGAGCAGTACTTC
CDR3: CVSSLIPGSSYEQYF

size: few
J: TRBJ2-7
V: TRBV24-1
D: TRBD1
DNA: TGTGCCACCAGTGATCCTCACCGACAGGGGAACAATGAGCAGTACTTC
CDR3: CATSDPHRQGNNEQYF

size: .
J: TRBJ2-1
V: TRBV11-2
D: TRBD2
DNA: TGTGCTATCAGCTTAGATTCGGGGGGGCGGGAGCAGTTCTTC
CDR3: CAISLDSGGREQFF

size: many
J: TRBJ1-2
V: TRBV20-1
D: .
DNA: TGCAGTGCTAGAGTCAGGGAGACCTATGGCTACACCTTC
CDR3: CSARVRETYGYTF

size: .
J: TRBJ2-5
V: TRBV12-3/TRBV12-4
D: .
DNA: TGTGCCAGCAGGTTAGGAGAGGAGACCCAGTACTTC
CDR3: CASRLGEETQYF

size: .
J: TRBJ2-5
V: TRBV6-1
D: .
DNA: TGTGCCAGCACCCCCCCACTAGGCGAGGAGACCCAGTACTTC
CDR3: CASTPPLGEETQYF

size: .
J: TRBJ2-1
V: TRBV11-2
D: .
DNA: TGTCCCAGCACCCAATTCGGAGTAACCTACAATAAGCAGTTCTTC
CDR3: CPSTQFGVTYNKQFF

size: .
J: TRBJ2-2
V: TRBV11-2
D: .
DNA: TGTACCAGCAGCCCCCTAGATGGAGGCACCGTGGAGCTGTTCTTT
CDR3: CTSSPLDGGTVELFF

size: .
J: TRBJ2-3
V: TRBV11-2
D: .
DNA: TGTGCCAGCAGCTTAGCGGGTGGAACAGATATACTGTATTTT
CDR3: CASSLAGGTDILYF

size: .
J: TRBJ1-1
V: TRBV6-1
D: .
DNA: TGTGTCAGCAGCGGGCTAGGTCCCATGAAGACTGAAGCTTTCTTT
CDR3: CVSSGLGPMKTEAFF

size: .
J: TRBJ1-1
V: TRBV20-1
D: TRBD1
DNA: TGCAGTGCCCCCGGACAGGATGAAGCTTTCTTT
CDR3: CSAPGQDEAFF

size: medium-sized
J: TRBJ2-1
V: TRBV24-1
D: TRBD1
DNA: TGTGCCACCAGTGGGACAGGGACCAATGAGCAGTTCTTC
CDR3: CATSGTGTNEQFF

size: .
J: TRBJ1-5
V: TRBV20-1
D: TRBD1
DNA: TGCAGTGCTATGACAGGGGGTCACAATCAGCCCCAGCATTTT
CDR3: CSAMTGGHNQPQHF

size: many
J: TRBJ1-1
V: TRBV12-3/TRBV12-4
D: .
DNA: TGTGCCAGCAGTCTCCAGTTCGGGAACACTGAAGCTTTCTTT
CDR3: CASSLQFGNTEAFF

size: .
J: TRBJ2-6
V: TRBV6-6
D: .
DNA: TGTGCCAGCAGTTACTCCTCTGGGGCCAACGTCCTGACTTTC
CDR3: CASSYSSGANVLTF

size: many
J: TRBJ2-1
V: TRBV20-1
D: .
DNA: TGCAGTGCTCGGAGAGGCTCCTACAATGAGCAGTTCTTC
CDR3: CSARRGSYNEQFF

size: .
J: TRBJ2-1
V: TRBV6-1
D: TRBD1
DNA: TGTGCCAGCAGTCGTAAGGGTGGGACAGGGGTCAATGAGCAGTTCTTC
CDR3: CASSRKGGTGVNEQFF

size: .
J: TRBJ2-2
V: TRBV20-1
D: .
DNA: TGCAGTGCTCTACATGGTGGCGGTAGCACCGGGGAGCTGTTTTTT
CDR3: CSALHGGGSTGELFF